The clone carrying this T cell receptor beta chain turned up a few times. TCRdb processed the 5' RACE reads anew with MiXCR; each CDR3 protein has one entry. Of fewer than 400,000 distinct CDR3 sequences in the sample, approximately 15% were seen once. These data originate in a study of T-cell memory formation after mild COVID-19. Trimming cost V 1 base and J 4 bases; bases outside gene matches: 0. Germline CDR1 is MNHNY and CDR2 is SVGAGI (reference sequence). This CDR3 comprises 14 residues. The TCR was taken from a young man who had mild COVID-19 (a few samples of this study predate the infection). Cell type and time point are not known. The gene calls are TRBV6-6 and TRBJ1-5, with 8 bases fitting TRBD1. The sample taken for sequencing was PBMCs or a T cell subset sorted from them (not recorded which). The CDR3 sequence: CASSYWDRNQPQHF. DNA of the CDR3: TGTGCCAGCAGTTACTGGGACAGGAATCAGCCCCAGCATTTT.